This T cell receptor (beta chain) is drawn from a study of blood T cell repertoires in COVID-19. The overall study: Both acute and convalescent COVID-19 samples were obtained from the United States, Italy and Spain.

Assay used: immunoSEQ multiplex PCR; TCRdb lists only in-frame clones, some missing. The sample includes a few hundred thousand clones, roughly 80% of them seen just once. The table lists this clone with a count of one. V lost 5 bases and J 0 bases, leaving 9 bases between the germline ends. Germline CDR1 and CDR2: MNHEY and SVGEGT. The length of the CDR3 is 14 residues. The TCR was taken from a woman aged 55-75 years with acute or convalescent COVID-19. This sequence joins TRBV6-2 or TRBV6-3 and TRBJ2-3; D perhaps matches TRBD1 (6 bases). The sample consisted of peripheral blood. CDR3 sequence (DNA): TGTGCCAGCAGTGACGACAGGAGCACAGATACGCAGTATTTT. This codes for CASSDDRSTDTQYF.